This TCR beta chain was captured in a study of blood T cells in healthy people across ages. The sample, approximately 11 milliliters of peripheral blood, was drawn from each donor. Each sample had at least 7 million PBMCs isolated. About this clonotype: The antigen is unknown.

Whole-study findings and limits: Diversity was higher, and naive CD4+ cells more numerous, in long-lived donors than in aged donors.

Combining a sample-barcoded 5' primer with a J-beta primer mix, a second PCR ran for roughly 7 to 12 cycles. Every cDNA was tagged by a template-switch adaptor with 12 random nucleotides. MiXCR, applied by TCRdb to the 5' RACE reads, yields one record per CDR3 protein. The sample shows fewer than 950,000 distinct CDR3 sequences, 40% to 65% of them seen only once. Sequences were obtained from blood. The source is a man at least 80 years old in good health.

The CDR3 DNA sequence: TGCAGCGTTGAAGATCCGGCTAGCGTGGACTACGAGCAGTACTTC. Amino acid sequence: CSVEDPASVDYEQYF. This rearrangement joins TRBV29-1 to TRBJ2-7; possible D gene TRBD2, 6 bases. Germline CDR1 reads SQVTM; CDR2 reads ANQGSEA. This CDR3 region has 15 residues. V lost 0 bases, J lost 3 bases, and 15 bases lay in between.